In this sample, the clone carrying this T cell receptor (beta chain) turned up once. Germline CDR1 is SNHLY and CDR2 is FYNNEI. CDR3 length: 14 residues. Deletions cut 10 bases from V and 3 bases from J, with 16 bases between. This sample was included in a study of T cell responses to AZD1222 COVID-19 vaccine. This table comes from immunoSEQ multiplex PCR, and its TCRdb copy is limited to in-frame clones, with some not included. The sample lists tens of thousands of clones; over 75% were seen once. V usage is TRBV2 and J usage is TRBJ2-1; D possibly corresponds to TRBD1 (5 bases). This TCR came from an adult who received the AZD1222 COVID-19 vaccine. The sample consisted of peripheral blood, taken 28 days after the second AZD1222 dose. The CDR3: CATLDNNNYNEQFF. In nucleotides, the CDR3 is TGTGCCACCCTGGACAATAACAACTACAATGAGCAGTTCTTC. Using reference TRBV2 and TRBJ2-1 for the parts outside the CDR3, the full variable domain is EPEVTQTPSHQVTQMGQEVILRCVPISNHLYFYWYRQILGQKVEFLVSFYNNEISEKSEIFDDQFSVERPDGSNFTLKIRSTKLEDSAMYFCATLDNNNYNEQFFGPGTRLTVL.